This T cell receptor beta chain appears in the sequencing data of a study of cytomegalovirus exposure and HLA in healthy donors. In the case of this clone: Its antigen is currently unknown.

Study outcomes and limitations: The investigators catalogued 164 TCR beta chains as cytomegalovirus-associated. According to a subsequent analysis, TCR clusters identified in the first cohort showed a tendency to co-occur across the 100 to 150 validation repertoires. The study found most TCR sequences rare, yet found some public TCRs in many donors.

Sequenced by immunoSEQ multiplex PCR; TCRdb stores in-frame clones only, minus some. The table has some 140,000 clones, 86% seen once; the top ten hold roughly 1.9%. Sequencing input: PBMCs. The clonotype comes from a human donor in good health.

The CDR3 DNA reads as TGTGCCAGCAGCACCAGACAGGGTGCGAACACCGGGGAGCTGTTTTTT. Translated, it gives CASSTRQGANTGELFF. This chain connects TRBV7-3 to TRBJ2-2, with 7 bases fitting TRBD1. The junction had 6 bases not matched to a gene; V was cut back by 5 bases and J by 0 bases. This CDR3 is 16 amino acids long. CDR1 and CDR2 from the germline V gene are SGHTA and FQGTGA.